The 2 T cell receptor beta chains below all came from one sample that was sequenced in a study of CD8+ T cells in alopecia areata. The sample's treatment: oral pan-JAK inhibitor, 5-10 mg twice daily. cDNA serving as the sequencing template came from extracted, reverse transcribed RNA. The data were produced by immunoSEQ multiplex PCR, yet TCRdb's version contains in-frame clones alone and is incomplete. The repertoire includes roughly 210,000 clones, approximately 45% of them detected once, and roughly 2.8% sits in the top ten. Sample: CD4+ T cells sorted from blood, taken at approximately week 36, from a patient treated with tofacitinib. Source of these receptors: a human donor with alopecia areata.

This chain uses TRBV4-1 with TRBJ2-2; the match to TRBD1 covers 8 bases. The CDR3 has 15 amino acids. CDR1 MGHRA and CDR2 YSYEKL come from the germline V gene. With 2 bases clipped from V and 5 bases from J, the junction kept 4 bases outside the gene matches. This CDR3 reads CASSQRTGITGELFF. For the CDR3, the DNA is TGCGCCAGCAGCCAACGGACAGGGATAACCGGGGAGCTGTTTTTT.

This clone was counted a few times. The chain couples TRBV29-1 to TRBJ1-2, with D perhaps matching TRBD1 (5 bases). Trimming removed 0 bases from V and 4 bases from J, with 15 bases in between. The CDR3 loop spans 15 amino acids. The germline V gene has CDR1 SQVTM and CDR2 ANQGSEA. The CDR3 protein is CSVEDRSGEGYGYTF. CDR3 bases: TGCAGCGTTGAAGATAGGTCGGGGGAAGGCTATGGCTACACCTTC.